Below, 8 T cell receptor beta chains from the same sample are listed, as sequenced in a study of Ad26.COV2.S vaccination and SARS-CoV-2 variants. The sample's treatment: roughly 19 received Ad26.COV2.S at low or high dose, single or two shots; several received placebo; per-sample allocation not given. After the first vaccine or placebo injection, samples were drawn on day 63. Some clones are missing from TCRdb's copy, which holds only in-frame ones; the method was immunoSEQ multiplex PCR. Here the sample spans some 410,000 clones, about 92% being singletons. The material sequenced was peripheral blood, taken in a trial of Ad26.COV2.S vaccine versus placebo. Receptors originate from a person between 18 and 65 years old who received the Ad26.COV2.S COVID-19 vaccine or a placebo.

The chain carries TRBV2 and TRBJ2-7, with 14 nucleotides matching TRBD2. The CDR3 loop spans 15 amino acids. Germline V CDR1 and CDR2: SNHLY, FYNNEI. V shed 7 bases, J shed 7 bases, and the junction held 9 bases outside the gene matches. DNA for the CDR3: TGTGCCAGCACTGGGACTAGCGGGGGTGTTGGGGAGCAGTACTTC. Translated, it gives CASTGTSGGVGEQYF. The variable domain in full, completed from reference TRBV2 and TRBJ2-7, reads EPEVTQTPSHQVTQMGQEVILRCVPISNHLYFYWYRQILGQKVEFLVSFYNNEISEKSEIFDDQFSVERPDGSNFTLKIRSTKLEDSAMYFCASTGTSGGVGEQYFGPGTRLTVT.

V gene TRBV7-2 combines with J gene TRBJ1-1, with a tentative D call TRBD1 (6 bases). Germline V gene lookup returns CDR1 SGHTA and CDR2 FQGNSA. The CDR3 contains 13 residues. The V end was cut by 3 bases, the J end by 4 bases, with 9 bases between. DNA of the CDR3: TGTGCCAGCAGCTTCACAGGGAGCACTGAAGCTTTCTTT. It translates to CASSFTGSTEAFF. The full variable domain, with the rest looked up from reference TRBV7-2 and TRBJ1-1, is GAGVSQSPSNKVTEKGKDVELRCDPISGHTALYWYRQSLGQGLEFLIYFQGNSAPDKSGLPSDRFSAERTGGSVSTLTIQRTQQEDSAVYLCASSFTGSTEAFFGQGTRLTVV.

The V gene is TRBV3-1 (or the pseudogene TRBV3-2), the J gene TRBJ2-1, with 11 nucleotides matching TRBD2. The CDR3 runs 15 residues. With 1 base clipped from V and 15 bases from J, the junction kept 11 bases outside the gene matches. Germline V gene data show CDR1 as LGHDT and CDR2 as YNNKEL (reference sequence). The CDR3: CASSQGAPSGGLLFF. The CDR3 coding sequence is TGTGCCAGCAGCCAAGGCGCCCCTAGCGGGGGGCTTTTGTTCTTC.

The rearrangement links TRBV30 to TRBJ2-3; TRBD2 might be the D (5 bases). Germline-derived CDR1 and CDR2 are GTSNPN and SVGIG (reference sequence). The CDR3 has 12 residues. Trimming pared 4 bases from V and 7 bases from J, leaving 12 bases between. CDR3 loop: CAWNGNLNTQYF. CDR3 bases: TGTGCCTGGAACGGGAATCTAAATACGCAGTATTTT. Based on the CDR3 plus reference TRBV30 and TRBJ2-3, the full variable domain is SQTIHQWPATLVQPVGSPLSLECTVEGTSNPNLYWYRQAAGRGLQLLFYSVGIGQISSEVPQNLSASRPQDRQFILSSKKLLLSDSGFYLCAWNGNLNTQYFGPGTRLTVL.

This chain links TRBV18 with TRBJ2-7, with 11 bases aligning to TRBD2. The CDR3 runs to 15 residues. Trimming removed 4 bases from V and 0 bases from J; junction bases left unmatched: 2. Germline V gives CDR1 KGHSH, CDR2 LQKENI. The CDR3 loop is CASSQTSGASYEQYF. For the CDR3, the DNA is TGTGCCAGCTCACAGACTAGCGGGGCCTCCTACGAGCAGTACTTC. Full variable domain (remainder filled in from reference TRBV18 and TRBJ2-7): NAGVMQNPRHLVRRRGQEARLRCSPMKGHSHVYWYRQLPEEGLKFMVYLQKENIIDESGMPKERFSAEFPKEGPSILRIQQVVRGDSAAYFCASSQTSGASYEQYFGPGTRLTVT.

The CDR3 protein is CASSWTSGGAYQETQYF. In DNA, the CDR3 is TGTGCCAGCAGTTGGACTAGCGGGGGGGCTTACCAAGAGACCCAGTACTTC. The chain couples TRBV2 to TRBJ2-5; 15 bases are shared with TRBD2. With V trimmed by 5 bases and J by 0 bases, 4 bases remained unmatched. CDR3 length equals 17 residues. Germline CDR1 reads SNHLY; CDR2 reads FYNNEI. The full variable domain, rest sourced from reference TRBV2 and TRBJ2-5, is EPEVTQTPSHQVTQMGQEVILRCVPISNHLYFYWYRQILGQKVEFLVSFYNNEISEKSEIFDDQFSVERPDGSNFTLKIRSTKLEDSAMYFCASSWTSGGAYQETQYFGPGTRLLVL.

This clone was seen a single time. The sample holds other DNA sequences that translate to the same CDR3. The CDR3 nucleotides read TGCGCCAGCAGCTTGGTGGCGGGGGGGCCGGGCGAGCAGTACTTC. Translated, it gives CASSLVAGGPGEQYF. The chain uses TRBV5-1 and TRBJ2-7, with 9 bases lining up with TRBD2. This CDR3 contains 15 residues. Germline CDR1 reads SGHRS; CDR2 reads YFSETQ. V shed 0 bases, J shed 6 bases, and the junction held 7 bases outside the gene matches.

This clone has a single count. V usage is TRBV19 and J usage is TRBJ1-5; D is ambiguous. Trimming cost V 6 bases and J 5 bases, with 14 bases left between them. The germline V gene has CDR1 LNHDA and CDR2 SQIVND (reference sequence). CDR3 size: 14 residues. The CDR3 coding sequence is TGTGCCAGTAGGCCTACGGGGTATTATCAGCCCCAGCATTTT. Amino acids: CASRPTGYYQPQHF. Full variable domain (rest looked up from reference TRBV19 and TRBJ1-5): DGGITQSPKYLFRKEGQNVTLSCEQNLNHDAMYWYRQDPGQGLRLIYYSQIVNDFQKGDIAEGYSVSREKKESFPLTVTSAQKNPTAFYLCASRPTGYYQPQHFGDGTRLSIL.